The 14 T cell receptor beta chains presented below share a single source sample, sequenced in a study of T cell responses to AZD1222 COVID-19 vaccine listed by TCRdb under 2021. The library was generated by the immunoSEQ multiplex PCR assay. TCRdb retrieved this table from immuneACCESS and kept in-frame rearrangements only. Not all clones are present; in checked studies, unresolved V genes account for under half, and no reason is known for the remainder. In all, the sample holds 150,000 to 200,000 clones, and about 92% of those were seen once. The leading ten clones occupy 3.5% to 5% of the sample. The time point label for this specimen denotes: baseline before first vaccination. The sample consisted of peripheral blood, taken on day 0 of AZD1222 vaccination. These receptors all stem from an adult in good health.

In its sample, this clone was seen a few times. The DNA of the CDR3 is TGTGCCAGCAGCTGGACTAGCAATCAGCCCCAGCATTTT. Protein: CASSWTSNQPQHF. This chain joins TRBV7-9 and TRBJ1-5; D gene uncertain. CDR1 is SEHNR and CDR2 is FQNEAQ in the germline V gene (reference sequence). Between the trimmed V and J ends, which lost 4 bases and 0 bases, there was a span of 4 bases. This CDR3 is built from 13 residues.

The chain carries TRBV3-1 (or the pseudogene TRBV3-2) and TRBJ2-5; tentatively, D is TRBD2 (5 bases). The CDR3 has 13 residues. Germline V gene lookup returns CDR1 LGHDT and CDR2 YNNKEL (reference sequence). V was shortened by 0 bases and J by 5 bases, with 7 bases between the two germline ends. CDR3 in amino acids: CASSQELAETQYF. In DNA, the CDR3 is TGTGCCAGCAGCCAAGAGCTAGCTGAGACCCAGTACTTC.

The genes are TRBV6-5 and TRBJ1-5; TRBD1 is a possible D gene (5 bases). The CDR3 is 15 amino acids. CDR1 is MNHEY, CDR2 SVGAGI, per germline. V shed 5 bases and J shed 5 bases, with 16 bases lying between them. The CDR3 DNA sequence: TGTGCCAGCAGTCCCGGGACCCCGGCCTATCAGCCCCAGCATTTT. Amino acids: CASSPGTPAYQPQHF.

A few counts support this clone. CDR3 protein: CASSRLGGGAGDTQYF. The CDR3 DNA reads TGTGCCAGCAGCCGTCTGGGTGGGGGGGCCGGAGATACGCAGTATTTT. The chain uses TRBV7-2 and TRBJ2-3; D is possibly TRBD2 (7 bases). V lost 5 bases, J lost 5 bases, and 20 bases lay in between. This CDR3 region has 16 residues. CDR1 and CDR2 (germline): SGHTA, FQGNSA.

This clone was detected only once. The V and J genes are TRBV11-3 and TRBJ2-3; 11 bases match TRBD2. CDR1 is SGHNT and CDR2 is YENEEA in the germline V gene. The CDR3 is 17 amino acids. V was pared by 1 base and J by 3 bases, with 6 bases of the junction left unmatched. The CDR3: CASSLGTGTSGTDTQYF. Written as DNA, the CDR3 is TGTGCCAGCAGCTTAGGGACCGGGACTAGCGGTACAGATACGCAGTATTTT.

J is TRBJ2-5 and V is TRBV20-1, with TRBD2 matching 7 bases. There are 11 residues in the CDR3. Looked up from germline, CDR1 is DFQATT and CDR2 is SNEGSKA (reference sequence). With 5 bases clipped from V and 7 bases from J, the junction kept 4 bases outside the gene matches. CDR3 region: CSAGRVRTQYF. In DNA form, the CDR3 reads TGCAGTGCTGGGAGGGTGAGGACCCAGTACTTC.

The V and J genes are TRBV6-5 and TRBJ2-7, with 8 bases aligning to TRBD2. J lost 5 bases, V lost 5 bases, and 8 bases had no gene match. From germline, CDR1 is MNHEY and CDR2 SVGAGI. This CDR3 region has 14 residues. CDR3 sequence reads: CASSLERGGNEQYF. The CDR3 nucleotides read TGTGCCAGCAGTCTCGAACGGGGGGGTAACGAGCAGTACTTC.

This clone was picked up one time. The V and J genes are TRBV6-5 and TRBJ2-7; 8 positions agree with TRBD1. The junction had 4 bases not matched to a gene; V was cut back by 6 bases and J by 0 bases. Germline V gene lookup returns CDR1 MNHEY and CDR2 SVGAGI. This CDR3 spans 14 amino acids. The CDR3 here is CASRTGTGSYEQYF. The CDR3 nucleotides read TGTGCCAGCAGGACCGGGACAGGCTCCTACGAGCAGTACTTC.

The CDR3 spells CASSSGQVASTEAFF. For the CDR3, the DNA is TGCGCCAGCAGCAGCGGACAGGTTGCCAGCACTGAAGCTTTCTTT. This sequence joins TRBV5-1 and TRBJ1-1; 7 nucleotides match TRBD1. The CDR3 runs 15 residues. CDR1 is SGHRS and CDR2 is YFSETQ in the germline V gene. V lost 4 bases and J lost 4; bases outside the gene matches: 10.

The genes are TRBV10-3 and TRBJ1-5; TRBD1 matches 8 bases. This CDR3 has 15 amino acids. Per germline, CDR1 ENHRY and CDR2 SYGVKD. The trim removed 6 bases at V and 2 bases at J, leaving 6 bases unmatched. The CDR3 sequence: CAISEGQAGNQPQHF. The CDR3 nucleotides read TGTGCCATCAGCGAGGGACAGGCAGGCAATCAGCCCCAGCATTTT.

This chain connects TRBV5-1 to TRBJ2-1; 12 bases match TRBD2. The germline gives CDR1 SGHRS, CDR2 YFSETQ. CDR3 length: 16 amino acids. V shed 0 bases and J 5 bases; nucleotides not matched to a gene: 3. Here the CDR3 DNA reads TGCGCCAGCAGCTTGGCGCTAGCGGGGGGGCACAATGAGCAGTTCTTC. It is translated as CASSLALAGGHNEQFF.

This clone was picked up one time. The chain combines TRBV18 with TRBJ1-2, with 7 bases that match TRBD1. V lost 0 bases to trimming and J lost 4 bases; unmatched junction nucleotides: 5. CDR3 length equals 15 residues. Per germline, CDR1 KGHSH and CDR2 LQKENI. CDR3 sequence (DNA): TGTGCCAGCTCACCACCGGGACAGTGGGGCTATGGCTACACCTTC. This gives the protein CASSPPGQWGYGYTF.

V and J are TRBV27 and TRBJ1-1; D is uncertain. Trimming removed 3 bases from V and 5 bases from J, with 4 bases in between. This CDR3 contains 11 residues. The germline V gene has CDR1 MNHEY and CDR2 SMNVEV (reference sequence). This CDR3 reads CASSFRTEAFF. CDR3 DNA: TGTGCCAGCAGTTTCAGGACTGAAGCTTTCTTT.

This clone was counted only a few times. This sequence joins TRBV3-1 (or the pseudogene TRBV3-2) and TRBJ2-3; TRBD2 aligns across 7 bases. Germline V gives CDR1 LGHDT, CDR2 YNNKEL (reference sequence). The CDR3 has 16 amino acids. The ends lost 0 bases at V and 6 bases at J; junction bases unmatched: 9. CDR3 sequence reads: CASSQDPGGSRDTQYF. The DNA of the CDR3 is TGTGCCAGCAGCCAAGATCCCGGGGGGTCTCGGGATACGCAGTATTTT.